The rows below give T cell receptor beta chains drawn from one sample of a study of hypomethylating agent response in myelodysplastic syndrome. The assay was immunoSEQ multiplex PCR, and TCRdb's table has in-frame clones only and misses some. Of over 3,500 clones listed, approximately 75% are singletons. The input for sequencing was bone marrow, taken before or after starting hypomethylating agent treatment for myelodysplastic syndrome (not recorded which). Source of these receptors: a human donor with myelodysplastic syndrome. Both conserved end residues are part of each CDR3. D genes are given only for firm matches. Part of the rows lack a size; the others show once, few, many or a class for expanded clones.

>few|TRBJ1-2|NA|TRBV4-1
TGCGCCAGCAGCCAAGATGGGCTTTATGGCTACACCTTC
CASSQDGLYGYTF
>NA|TRBJ2-5|NA|TRBV10-3
TGTGCCATCAAGGGCCAGGGCCAAGAGACCCAGTACTTC
CAIKGQGQETQYF
>NA|TRBJ2-7|NA|TRBV18
TGTGCCAGCTCCCGGGAGAGGGGCGATACCTACGAGCAGTACTTC
CASSRERGDTYEQYF
>NA|TRBJ1-3|NA|TRBV7-2
TGTGCCAGCAGCTTAGAGAGGGGGTCGGGAAACACCATATATTTT
CASSLERGSGNTIYF
>few|TRBJ1-2|TRBD1|TRBV10-3
TGTGCCATTAACCGGGACAGGGCCTATGGCTACACCTTC
CAINRDRAYGYTF
>NA|TRBJ1-1|TRBD1|TRBV7-9
TGTGCCAGCAGCCTCGGGACAGGGACTATTGCTGAAGCTTTCTTT
CASSLGTGTIAEAFF
>NA|TRBJ2-3|TRBD1|TRBV5-5
TGTGCCAGCAGCCTGGGGGGCCGACAGGGGGCGAGGGATACGCAGTATTTT
CASSLGGRQGARDTQYF
>NA|TRBJ2-3|NA|TRBV2
TGTGCCAGCTGGGCGACAGGACGAGATACGCAGTATTTT
CASWATGRDTQYF
>few|TRBJ1-2|NA|TRBV7-8
TGTGCCAGCAGCTTGGATACAGGGACCCACTATGGCTACACCTTC
CASSLDTGTHYGYTF
>once|TRBJ2-5|TRBD2|TRBV6-5
TGTGCCAGCAGTTTTTCCTTAGCGGGGGCCCAAGAGACCCAGTACTTC
CASSFSLAGAQETQYF
>NA|TRBJ2-7|TRBD1|TRBV6-1
TGTGCCAGCAGTCGGACAGGCTCCTACGAGCAGTACTTC
CASSRTGSYEQYF
>NA|TRBJ1-5|NA|TRBV2
TGTGCCAGCAGCTTAATGGGACGTACCAGCAATCAGCCCCAGCATTTT
CASSLMGRTSNQPQHF
>NA|TRBJ2-7|NA|TRBV2
TGTGCCAGCGGCGGGACGTTTTCCTACGAGCAGTACTTC
CASGGTFSYEQYF
>NA|TRBJ1-1|NA|TRBV7-9
TGTGCCAGCAGCTTAGCTACAGGGAACACTGAAGCTTTCTTT
CASSLATGNTEAFF
>NA|TRBJ1-5|NA|TRBV5-1
TGCGCCAGCAGCTTAGGGGGGGGCTTCAATCAGCCCCAGCATTTT
CASSLGGGFNQPQHF
>NA|TRBJ2-7|NA|TRBV11-2
TGTGCCAGCAGCCGGGGACGGCAGTACGAGCAGTACTTC
CASSRGRQYEQYF
>NA|TRBJ1-5|NA|TRBV6-5
TGTGCCAGCAGTTACTCGGGGGTGCGAGGAAATCAGCCCCAGCATTTT
CASSYSGVRGNQPQHF
>NA|TRBJ2-3|NA|TRBV7-2
TGTGCCAGCAGCTCGGGAACGAGCACAGATACGCAGTATTTT
CASSSGTSTDTQYF
>NA|TRBJ2-6|NA|TRBV6-1
TGTGCCACCGACAGCTCTGGGGCCAACGTCCTGACTTTC
CATDSSGANVLTF
>NA|TRBJ1-2|NA|TRBV5-4
TGTGCCAGCAGTTTGGGGGGGGCGGGCTACACCTTC
CASSLGGAGYTF
>NA|TRBJ2-7|NA|TRBV7-6
TGTGCCAGCAGCTTAGGACAGGTGAAGTACTTC
CASSLGQVKYF
>NA|TRBJ1-6|TRBD1|TRBV5-4
TGTGCCAGCAGCTTGGACGGAGGGGGCGCAGGGTCCTATAATTCACCCCTCCACTTT
CASSLDGGGAGSYNSPLHF
>NA|TRBJ2-7|TRBD2|TRBV7-2
TGTGCCAGCAGCTTAGAGGCGGGGGGCTCCTACGAGCAGTACTTC
CASSLEAGGSYEQYF
>NA|TRBJ1-4|NA|TRBV6-5
TGTGCCAGCAGTTACTCGCCCCCCGATGGGAATGAAAAACTGTTTTTT
CASSYSPPDGNEKLFF
>NA|TRBJ1-1|NA|TRBV5-8
TGTGCCAGCAGCTTGAGCCAGACCAGCACTGAAGCTTTCTTT
CASSLSQTSTEAFF
>NA|TRBJ2-7|TRBD2|TRBV14
TGTGCCAGCAGCCAAGACCGGGGGGGTATGGACTTC
CASSQDRGGMDF
>few|TRBJ1-2|TRBD1|TRBV10-1
TGCGCCAGCAGTGCCCTGACAGGGTCAAAGAATGGCTACACCTTC
CASSALTGSKNGYTF
>NA|TRBJ1-6|NA|TRBV11-1
TGTGCCAGCAGCTCCAGGACGGTCTCCTATAATTCACCCCTCCACTTT
CASSSRTVSYNSPLHF
>NA|TRBJ2-7|TRBD1|TRBV28
TGTGCCAGCAGCCCGACAGGGGAGCCCTCCTACGAGCAGTACTTC
CASSPTGEPSYEQYF
>NA|TRBJ2-1|TRBD2|TRBV9
TGTGCCAGCAGCGTAGTACTAGCGGGGGGGCTGGATGAGCAGTTCTTC
CASSVVLAGGLDEQFF
>NA|TRBJ2-3|TRBD2|TRBV7-8
TGTGCCAGCAGCTTGGGGACTAGCGGGTTCACAGATACGCAGTATTTT
CASSLGTSGFTDTQYF